This is a list of T cell receptor beta chains from one sample in a study of OX40 agonist ivuxolimab in advanced cancers. Measured with immunoSEQ multiplex PCR; TCRdb has only the in-frame clones, and not every one. The sample contains about 48,000 clones, 89% of which appear only once. The sample here was CD4+ or CD8+ T cells sorted from blood, taken in a trial of the OX40 agonist ivuxolimab. These receptors all come from an adult with an advanced solid tumor such as melanoma, head and neck, liver or kidney cancer. Both conserved end residues are part of each CDR3. A D gene is named only where the DNA matches it firmly.

v_call | d_call | cdr3_length | cdr3_aa
TRBV27 | NA | 15 | CASSPDSSYTNEQFF
TRBV27 | NA | 14 | CASSFFGGNQPQHF
TRBV19 | NA | 15 | CASSILGGYADTQYF
TRBV7-8 | NA | 14 | CASSLGGSGNTIYF
TRBV13 | NA | 17 | CASSPRGVTGNQETQYF
TRBV7-6 | NA | 14 | CASSEAVGGTEAFF
TRBV19 | TRBD1 | 15 | CASSIRDSSSTEAFF
TRBV6-5 | NA | 11 | CASSSTGELFF
TRBV29-1 | NA | 13 | CSVEEGGKNIQYF
TRBV27 | NA | 15 | CASSLLPLLNTEAFF
TRBV9 | TRBD1 | 16 | CASSVSGQGLPWEQYF
TRBV2 | NA | 15 | CASSAPEGGNSPLHF
TRBV18 | NA | 14 | CASSPGQGDYGYTF
TRBV9 | TRBD1 | 16 | CASSVGGPGGRYGYTF
TRBV21-1 | NA | 20 | CASRVGKILRAKSGANVLTF
TRBV28 | TRBD1 | 14 | CASSLGQFNYGYTF
TRBV7-9 | NA | 13 | CASSFMSQEKLFF
TRBV7-9 | NA | 14 | CASSLWGEGTEAFF
TRBV7-6 | TRBD2 | 14 | CASSRLASLNEQFF
TRBV7-2 | NA | 16 | CASSLDRGTQVGEQYF
TRBV18 | NA | 17 | CASSPGQYDSYNSPLHF
TRBV7-8 | NA | 11 | CASSLTYEQYF
TRBV27 | NA | 14 | CASMGRRTGEKLFF
TRBV7-8 | NA | 16 | CASSDRGLGDQETQYF
TRBV5-4 | NA | 15 | CASSLEAGLGGELFF
TRBV7-9 | NA | 16 | CASSLSRGRYTGELFF
TRBV25-1 | TRBD1 | 12 | CASRGDRVGYTF
TRBV10-3 | TRBD2 | 15 | CAISVGGSWVNEQFF
TRBV19 | NA | 16 | CASSTGTLSSYNEQFF
TRBV9 | NA | 17 | CASSVLANSDGDYGYTF
TRBV29-1 | TRBD1 | 15 | CSVGWDRVSNQPQHF
TRBV28 | TRBD2 | 14 | CASRLAGADNEQFF
TRBV6-4 | TRBD2 | 16 | CASSASGTSLRNEQFF
TRBV10-1 | NA | 14 | CASSESGGLDTQYF
TRBV15 | TRBD1 | 14 | CATSRSGQYYEQYF
TRBV5-6 | NA | 16 | CASSSGELFMNTEAFF
TRBV13 | NA | 15 | CASSLSQVANYGYTF
TRBV9 | TRBD1 | 14 | CASSLGQGFQPQHF
TRBV6-4 | TRBD2 | 16 | CASRAPAGGSYNEQFF
TRBV28 | NA | 12 | CASRTPNYGYTF
TRBV2 | NA | 13 | CASMWDSNQPQHF
TRBV6-5 | NA | 15 | CASRLIDSWNTEAFF
TRBV28 | NA | 13 | CASSLPGAYEQYF
TRBV27 | NA | 14 | CASSFLGPNTEAFF
TRBV7-9 | NA | 13 | CASSLAPFYEQYF
TRBV30 | TRBD1 | 13 | CAWSPGQGYEQYF
TRBV18 | NA | 12 | CASSPPEEEAFF
TRBV4-1 | NA | 16 | CASSPEGHAGFYEQYF
TRBV5-5 | NA | 14 | CASSFSRGDYEQYF
TRBV11-2 | NA | 14 | CASSWAGPGETQYF
TRBV11-2 | TRBD2 | 16 | CASSSKRGDTGNEQFF
TRBV27 | NA | 14 | CASSLLGGSYEQYF
TRBV14 | NA | 12 | CASRRMNTEAFF
TRBV4-3 | TRBD2 | 17 | CASSATSGSNSYNEQFF
TRBV27 | TRBD2 | 15 | CASSKREGNYNEQFF